These T cell receptor beta chains were read from a single sample in a study of human T cells and chemical hapten exposure. In TCRdb, the RACE reads were re-called with MiXCR into one record per CDR3 protein. The sample has under 450,000 distinct CDR3 sequences, nearly 6.5% seen once; the top ten hold around 6.1%. Material: whole blood, obtained in connection with sensitization to the hapten diphenylcyclopropenone (DPC). These receptors all come from a woman aged 18-29 years with alopecia areata. Some clones in this sample may be carry-over from other donors' samples. CDR3s include the opening cysteine and the closing phenylalanine or tryptophan. A D gene is named only where the DNA matches it firmly. Size tells how often a clone was seen (once, few, many) or the class of an expanded clone, and some rows leave it out.

j_call | d_call | v_call | clone_size | cdr3_aa | cdr3_nt
TRBJ2-4 | - | TRBV6-6 | few | CASSSPAQNIQYF | TGTGCCAGCAGTTCGCCAGCTCAAAACATTCAGTACTTC
TRBJ1-1 | - | TRBV7-3 | few | CASSSAGANTEAFF | TGTGCCAGCAGCTCGGCAGGGGCGAACACTGAAGCTTTCTTT
TRBJ2-3 | - | TRBV20-1 | many | CSASGAGTDTQYF | TGCAGTGCTAGCGGGGCGGGGACAGATACGCAGTATTTT
TRBJ2-7 | - | TRBV6-2/TRBV6-3 | few | CASSDGVLRDYEQYF | TGTGCCAGCAGTGACGGGGTTTTACGGGACTACGAGCAGTACTTC
TRBJ2-2 | - | TRBV29-1 | many | CSVSGRGVGELFF | TGCAGCGTCTCCGGCCGGGGTGTCGGGGAGCTGTTTTTT
TRBJ2-2 | - | TRBV18 | - | CASSQTSPPTGELFF | TGTGCCAGCTCACAGACTTCCCCACCCACCGGGGAGCTGTTTTTT
TRBJ1-5 | - | TRBV20-1 | many | CSAIPVGGSNQPQHF | TGCAGTGCTATCCCGGTTGGGGGGTCCAATCAGCCCCAGCATTTT
TRBJ2-7 | - | TRBV4-3 | few | CASSVLRTSYEQYF | TGCGCCAGCAGCGTACTACGTACCTCCTACGAGCAGTACTTC
TRBJ2-3 | TRBD2 | TRBV3-1 | - | CASSRRGGPNTQYF | TGTGCCAGCAGCCGACGGGGGGGCCCGAATACGCAGTATTTT
TRBJ1-1 | TRBD1 | TRBV10-3 | many | CAISISTGMNTEAFF | TGTGCCATCAGTATCTCGACAGGGATGAACACTGAAGCTTTCTTT
TRBJ2-1 | TRBD2 | TRBV5-1 | - | CASSFLAGGPYNEQFF | TGCGCCAGCAGCTTTTTAGCGGGGGGTCCGTACAATGAGCAGTTCTTC
TRBJ1-4 | - | TRBV7-9 | many | CASSPPRPQNEKLFF | TGTGCCAGCAGCCCGCCCCGACCTCAAAATGAAAAACTGTTTTTT
TRBJ1-4 | TRBD1 | TRBV5-1 | many | CASSLGDSQSEKLFF | TGCGCCAGCAGCTTGGGGGACAGCCAGAGCGAAAAACTGTTTTTT
TRBJ2-5 | - | TRBV27 | few | CASSLKPWRQETQYF | TGTGCCAGCAGTTTGAAGCCCTGGAGGCAAGAGACCCAGTACTTC
TRBJ1-1 | TRBD1 | TRBV5-1 | many | CASSSTVRDRTLSTEAFF | TGCGCCAGCAGCTCGACTGTTCGGGACAGGACACTTTCCACTGAAGCTTTCTTT
TRBJ2-7 | TRBD2 | TRBV18 | few | CASSPSGGAYEQYF | TGTGCCAGCTCACCGAGCGGGGGGGCATACGAGCAGTACTTC
TRBJ2-7 | - | TRBV15 | few | CATSRDLTARLRSYEQYF | TGTGCCACCAGCAGAGATTTAACGGCTAGACTACGCTCCTACGAGCAGTACTTC
TRBJ2-5 | - | TRBV10-3 | - | CAISESAADRLKETQYF | TGTGCCATCAGTGAGTCGGCTGCCGACAGGCTAAAAGAGACCCAGTACTTC
TRBJ1-2 | TRBD1 | TRBV6-5 | many | CASSQEGQTIYGYTF | TGTGCCAGCAGTCAAGAGGGACAGACCATCTATGGCTACACCTTC
TRBJ1-5 | TRBD1 | TRBV6-5 | many | CASSVQGAGNQPQHF | TGTGCCAGCAGTGTACAGGGGGCAGGAAATCAGCCCCAGCATTTT
TRBJ2-7 | TRBD1 | TRBV27 | many | CASSLFGQGGYEQYF | TGTGCCAGCAGTTTATTCGGACAGGGGGGTTACGAGCAGTACTTC
TRBJ1-5 | - | TRBV4-2 | few | CASSQDGGQNQPQHF | TGTGCCAGCAGCCAAGATGGGGGGCAAAATCAGCCCCAGCATTTT
TRBJ1-5 | TRBD1 | TRBV4-1 | - | CASSQEGLTGGSQPQHF | TGCGCCAGCAGCCAAGAGGGACTGACAGGGGGCAGTCAGCCCCAGCATTTT
TRBJ1-3 | TRBD1 | TRBV4-2 | few | CASSQEPDRGGNTIYF | TGTGCCAGCAGCCAAGAACCAGACAGGGGTGGAAACACCATATATTTT
TRBJ1-5 | - | TRBV6-5 | many | CASSLKVGGNQPQHF | TGTGCCAGCAGTCTAAAGGTTGGTGGGAATCAGCCCCAGCATTTT
TRBJ2-1 | - | TRBV4-2 | few | CASSPSGDNEQFF | TGTGCCAGCAGCCCATCCGGGGACAATGAGCAGTTCTTC
TRBJ1-5 | - | TRBV6-2/TRBV6-3 | many | CASSPRKDPREWDNQPQHF | TGTGCCAGCAGTCCCCGGAAGGACCCGCGCGAATGGGACAATCAGCCCCAGCATTTT
TRBJ1-5 | - | TRBV28 | few | CASRLGSGGNQPQHF | TGTGCCAGCAGGCTCGGATCAGGGGGCAATCAGCCCCAGCATTTT
TRBJ1-5 | - | TRBV6-6 | many | CASKASRSNQPQHF | TGTGCCAGCAAAGCGTCGAGAAGCAATCAGCCCCAGCATTTT
TRBJ2-7 | TRBD1 | TRBV10-3 | - | CAISAGQSSYEQYF | TGTGCCATCAGTGCGGGACAGAGCTCCTACGAGCAGTACTTC
TRBJ2-3 | - | TRBV29-1 | many | CSVDTKYTDTQYF | TGCAGCGTTGACACGAAGTACACAGATACGCAGTATTTT
TRBJ2-1 | - | TRBV5-4 | few | CASSPDQGSKFF | TGTGCCAGCAGCCCTGATCAGGGATCGAAGTTCTTC
TRBJ2-7 | TRBD1 | TRBV6-2/TRBV6-3 | many | CASRRDSYEQYF | TGTGCCAGCAGACGGGACAGCTACGAGCAGTACTTC
TRBJ1-2 | - | TRBV6-2/TRBV6-3 | few | CASSRDSQFGYTF | TGTGCCAGCAGTCGGGACTCCCAGTTCGGCTACACCTTC
TRBJ2-3 | - | TRBV7-6 | many | CASSLAMDTQYF | TGTGCCAGCAGCTTAGCTATGGATACGCAGTATTTT
TRBJ2-7 | TRBD2 | TRBV4-2 | - | CASSQEATSGYEQYF | TGTGCCAGCAGCCAAGAGGCGACTAGCGGCTACGAGCAGTACTTC
TRBJ2-3 | TRBD1 | TRBV19 | few | CASRTTGFSTDTQYF | TGTGCCAGTAGAACGACAGGGTTTAGCACAGATACGCAGTATTTT
TRBJ2-3 | - | TRBV15 | many | CATSRLLGAADTQYF | TGTGCCACCAGCAGACTTTTGGGGGCGGCAGATACGCAGTATTTT
TRBJ1-6 | - | TRBV13 | few | CASSAGRADNSPLHF | TGTGCCAGCAGCGCCGGGCGGGCCGACAATTCACCCCTCCACTTT
TRBJ2-1 | - | TRBV7-2 | - | CASSLQSSVTYNEQFF | TGTGCCAGCAGCTTGCAATCTAGCGTGACATACAATGAGCAGTTCTTC
TRBJ2-7 | - | TRBV4-1 | few | CASSQYPPTARYSYEQYF | TGCGCCAGCAGCCAGTATCCCCCGACAGCCCGATACTCCTACGAGCAGTACTTC
TRBJ1-6 | - | TRBV4-3 | many | CASSQVADLNSPLHF | TGCGCCAGCAGCCAAGTGGCCGATCTTAATTCACCCCTCCACTTT